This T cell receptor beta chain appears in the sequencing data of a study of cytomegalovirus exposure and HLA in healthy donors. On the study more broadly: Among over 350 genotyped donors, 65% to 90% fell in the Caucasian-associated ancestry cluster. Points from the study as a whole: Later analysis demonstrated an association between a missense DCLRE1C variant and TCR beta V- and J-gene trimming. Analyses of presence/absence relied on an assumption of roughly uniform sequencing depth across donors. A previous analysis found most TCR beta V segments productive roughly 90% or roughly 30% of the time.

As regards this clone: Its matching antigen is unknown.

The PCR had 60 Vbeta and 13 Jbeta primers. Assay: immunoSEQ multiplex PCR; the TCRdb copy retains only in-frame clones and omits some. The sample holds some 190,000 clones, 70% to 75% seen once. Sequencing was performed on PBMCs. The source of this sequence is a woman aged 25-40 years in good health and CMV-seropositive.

CDR3 bases: TGTGCCAGCAGTTTAGGCCCCCTCCAAAACTCCTACGAGCAGTACTTC. As protein: CASSLGPLQNSYEQYF. The gene calls are TRBV28 and TRBJ2-7, with unresolved D. This CDR3 has 16 amino acids. Germline-derived CDR1 and CDR2 are MDHEN and SYDVKM. Trimming removed 2 bases at V and 0 bases at J, with 14 bases between.